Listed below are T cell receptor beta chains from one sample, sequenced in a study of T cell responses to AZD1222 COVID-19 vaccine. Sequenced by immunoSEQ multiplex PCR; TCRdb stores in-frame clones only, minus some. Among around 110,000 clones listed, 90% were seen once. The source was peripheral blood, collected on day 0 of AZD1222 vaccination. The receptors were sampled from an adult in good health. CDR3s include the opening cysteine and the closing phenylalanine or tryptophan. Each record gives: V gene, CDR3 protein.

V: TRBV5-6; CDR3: CASSLGGGAGSYNEQFF
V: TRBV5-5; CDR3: CASSLGGLAGTDTQYF
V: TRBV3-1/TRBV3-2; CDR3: CASSPRASGTYEQYF
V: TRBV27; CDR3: CASSSVAGGYNEQFF
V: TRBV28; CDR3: CASNGRWATEAFF
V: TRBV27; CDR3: CASKMTVNEKLFF
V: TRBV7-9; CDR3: CASSQGQGAGSYEQYF
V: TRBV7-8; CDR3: CASSLFSGVTQYF
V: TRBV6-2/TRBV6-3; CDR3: CASSSDRYGYTF
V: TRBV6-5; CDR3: CASRMTGSYEQYF
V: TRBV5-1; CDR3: CASSREPSGANVLTF
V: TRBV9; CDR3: CASSARTGPYGDEQFF
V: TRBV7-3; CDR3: CASAQGANTGELFF
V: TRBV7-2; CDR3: CASSLTSGRYEQYF